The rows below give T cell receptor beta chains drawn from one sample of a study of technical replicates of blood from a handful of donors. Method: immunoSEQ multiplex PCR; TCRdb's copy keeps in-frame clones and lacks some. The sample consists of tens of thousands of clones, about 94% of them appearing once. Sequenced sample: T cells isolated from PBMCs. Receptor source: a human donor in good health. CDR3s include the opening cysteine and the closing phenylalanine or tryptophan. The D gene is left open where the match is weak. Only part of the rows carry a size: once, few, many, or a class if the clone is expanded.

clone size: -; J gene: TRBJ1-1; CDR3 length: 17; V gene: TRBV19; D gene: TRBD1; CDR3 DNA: TGTGCCAGTAGTATAATTGAACCCACGGGACAGGCTAATGAAGCTTTCTTT; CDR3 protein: CASSIIEPTGQANEAFF
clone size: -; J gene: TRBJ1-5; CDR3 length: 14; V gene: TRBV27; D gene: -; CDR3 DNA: TGTGCCAGCAGTTTTACAGGGAGCAATCAGCCCCAGCATTTT; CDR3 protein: CASSFTGSNQPQHF
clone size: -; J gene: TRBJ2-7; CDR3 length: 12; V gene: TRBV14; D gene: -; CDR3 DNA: TGTGCCAGCAGCCTGGCCCTCGCCGAGCAGTACTTC; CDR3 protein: CASSLALAEQYF
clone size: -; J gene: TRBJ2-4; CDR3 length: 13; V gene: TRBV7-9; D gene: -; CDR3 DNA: TGTGCCAGCAGCCAAGGGGTCGGGAACATTCAGTACTTC; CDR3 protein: CASSQGVGNIQYF
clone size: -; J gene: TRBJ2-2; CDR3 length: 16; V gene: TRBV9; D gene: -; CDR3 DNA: TGTGCCAGCAGCGTAGAGGGACTTCTGAACACCGGGGAGCTGTTTTTT; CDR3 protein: CASSVEGLLNTGELFF
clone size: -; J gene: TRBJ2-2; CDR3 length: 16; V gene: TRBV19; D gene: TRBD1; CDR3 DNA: TGTGCCAGTAGTCCTGAGGACAGGGTGAGGACCGGGGAGCTGTTTTTT; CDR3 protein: CASSPEDRVRTGELFF
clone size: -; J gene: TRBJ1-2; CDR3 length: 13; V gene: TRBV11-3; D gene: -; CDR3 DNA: TGTGCCAGCAGCTTATTTCCAGGGACAGGCTACACCTTC; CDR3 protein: CASSLFPGTGYTF
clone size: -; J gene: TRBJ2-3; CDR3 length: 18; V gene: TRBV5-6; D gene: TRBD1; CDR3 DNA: TGTGCCAGCAGCTTGGAGGGACAGGGGGCCCTTTTTGGAGATACGCAGTATTTT; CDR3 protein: CASSLEGQGALFGDTQYF
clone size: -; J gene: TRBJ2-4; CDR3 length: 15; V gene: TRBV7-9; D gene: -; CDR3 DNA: TGTGCCAGCAGCATTCTACAGGGAGCCAAAAACATTCAGTACTTC; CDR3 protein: CASSILQGAKNIQYF
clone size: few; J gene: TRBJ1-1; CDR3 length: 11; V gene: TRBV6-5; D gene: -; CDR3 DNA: TGTGCCAGCAGGGCAGCGGCCGATGCTTTCTTT; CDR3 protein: CASRAAADAFF
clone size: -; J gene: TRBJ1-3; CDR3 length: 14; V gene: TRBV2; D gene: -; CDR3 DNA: TGTGCCAGCACCTTTAACGGGGAGGAAAACACCATATATTTT; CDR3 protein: CASTFNGEENTIYF
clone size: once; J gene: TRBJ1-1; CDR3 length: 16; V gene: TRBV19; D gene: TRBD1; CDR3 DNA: TGTGCCAGTAGTCCCTGGACAGGGGTGGTGAACACTGAAGCTTTCTTT; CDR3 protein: CASSPWTGVVNTEAFF
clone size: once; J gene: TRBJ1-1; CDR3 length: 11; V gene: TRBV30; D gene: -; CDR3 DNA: TGTGCCTCTAAAATGAACACTGAAGCTTTCTTT; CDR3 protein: CASKMNTEAFF
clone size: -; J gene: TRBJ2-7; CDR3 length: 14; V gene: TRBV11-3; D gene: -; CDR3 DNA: TGTGCCAGCAGCGCGGGCCCTCCTTACGAAGAGCAGTACTTC; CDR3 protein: CASSAGPPYEEQYF
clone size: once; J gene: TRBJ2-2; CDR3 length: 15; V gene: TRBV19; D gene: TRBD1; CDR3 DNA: TGTGCCAGTAAGGGGTTACAGGGGCCAACCGGGGAGCTGTTTTTT; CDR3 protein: CASKGLQGPTGELFF
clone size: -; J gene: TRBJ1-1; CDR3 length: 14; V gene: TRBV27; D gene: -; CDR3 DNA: TGTGCCAGCAGTCCCCTTAGGGAGCACACTGAAGCTTTCTTT; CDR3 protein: CASSPLREHTEAFF
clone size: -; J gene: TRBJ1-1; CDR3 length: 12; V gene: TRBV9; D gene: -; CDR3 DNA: TGTGCCAGCAGCGTAGGACACAGGGAAGCTTTCTTT; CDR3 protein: CASSVGHREAFF
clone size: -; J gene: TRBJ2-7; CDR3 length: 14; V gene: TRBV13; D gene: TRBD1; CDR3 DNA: TGTGCCAGCAGCTTGACAGGGAATCGGTACGAGCAGTACTTC; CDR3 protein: CASSLTGNRYEQYF
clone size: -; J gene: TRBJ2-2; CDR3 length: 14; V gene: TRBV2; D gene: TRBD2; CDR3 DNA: TGTGCCAGCAAGGGACTAGCGGGCACCGGGGAGCTGTTTTTT; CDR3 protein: CASKGLAGTGELFF
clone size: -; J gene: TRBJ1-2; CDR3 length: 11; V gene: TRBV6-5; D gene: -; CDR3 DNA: TGTGCCAGCGAAGGGGGAAACGGCTACACCTTC; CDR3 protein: CASEGGNGYTF
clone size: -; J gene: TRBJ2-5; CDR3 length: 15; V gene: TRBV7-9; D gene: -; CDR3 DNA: TGTGCCAGCAGCTTCCTCTCGAGGCCCGAAGAGACCCAGTACTTC; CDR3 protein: CASSFLSRPEETQYF
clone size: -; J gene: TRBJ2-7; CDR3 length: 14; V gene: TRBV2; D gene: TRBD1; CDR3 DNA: TGTGCCAGCAGTTACCGGGACAGGGCCTACGAGCAGTACTTC; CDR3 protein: CASSYRDRAYEQYF
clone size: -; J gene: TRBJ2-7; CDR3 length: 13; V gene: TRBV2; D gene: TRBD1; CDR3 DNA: TGTGCCAGCATCGGAACAGGGGAGTTCGAGCAGTACTTC; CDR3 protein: CASIGTGEFEQYF
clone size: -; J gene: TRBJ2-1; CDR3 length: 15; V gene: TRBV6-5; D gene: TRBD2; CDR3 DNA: TGTGCCAGCAGTTACGGAGCGGGAGTATACAATGAGCAGTTCTTC; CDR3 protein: CASSYGAGVYNEQFF
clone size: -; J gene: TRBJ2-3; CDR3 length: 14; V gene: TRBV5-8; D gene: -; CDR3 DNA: TGTGCCAGCAGGGTGCGGTCCGCACCTCATACGCAGTATTTT; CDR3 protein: CASRVRSAPHTQYF
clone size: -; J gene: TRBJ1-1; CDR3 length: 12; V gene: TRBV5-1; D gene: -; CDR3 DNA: TGCGCCAGCAGCTTAGGGGACACTGAAGCTTTCTTT; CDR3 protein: CASSLGDTEAFF
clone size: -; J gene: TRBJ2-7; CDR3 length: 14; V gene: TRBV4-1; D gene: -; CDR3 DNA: TGCGCCAGCAGCCAAGTGCAGGATTTATACGAGCAGTACTTC; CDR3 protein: CASSQVQDLYEQYF
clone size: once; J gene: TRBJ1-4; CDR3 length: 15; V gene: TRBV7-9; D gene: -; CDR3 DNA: TGTGCCAGCAGCTTAGCCTCGGTTTCGGGTGAAAAACTGTTTTTT; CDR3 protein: CASSLASVSGEKLFF
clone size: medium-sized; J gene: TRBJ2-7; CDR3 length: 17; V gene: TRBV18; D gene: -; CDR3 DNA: TGTGCCAGCTCACCAAGCCTATTTGACAGGAGTCCCTACGAGCAGTACTTC; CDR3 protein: CASSPSLFDRSPYEQYF
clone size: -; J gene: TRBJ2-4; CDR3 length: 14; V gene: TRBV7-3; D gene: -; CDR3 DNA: TGTGCCAGCAGCCCCACGGAGGGGCCAAACATTCAGTACTTC; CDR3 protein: CASSPTEGPNIQYF
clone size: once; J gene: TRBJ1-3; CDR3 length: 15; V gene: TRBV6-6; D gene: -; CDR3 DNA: TGTGCCAGCAGACCTCCGGCAGGGAAGTTAAACACCATATATTTT; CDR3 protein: CASRPPAGKLNTIYF
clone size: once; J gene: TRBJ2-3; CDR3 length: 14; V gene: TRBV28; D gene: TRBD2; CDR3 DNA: TGTGCCTCCGACTCACTAGCGGGCACAGATACGCAGTATTTT; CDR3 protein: CASDSLAGTDTQYF